This T cell receptor (beta chain) is from a study of CXCR3-negative and CXCR3-positive naive CD8 T cells. Study observations and caveats: CXCR3-positive naive cells had more hydrophobic TRB CDR3s than CXCR3-negative naive cells.

CD45RO-CCR7+CD27+CD95- defined naive CD8+ T cells. Worth noting for this clonotype: No antigen is known for it.

With UMI labels, 5' RACE was used to prepare the TRB cDNA libraries. One entry per CDR3 protein, without DNA, is what TCRdb gives after re-calling the 5' RACE reads. The sample data list about 150,000 distinct CDR3 sequences. Sequenced: naive CXCR3+ CD8+ T cells from blood. Subset defined: CD45RO-CCR7+CD27+CD95- naive CD8+ T cells expressing CXCR3 (TNR3+). This clonotype was obtained from a human donor in good health. Some clones in this sample may be carry-over from other donors' samples.

CDR3 sequence reads: CASSSGNGYTF. V is TRBV12-3 or TRBV12-4 and J is TRBJ1-2. The CDR3 is made up of 11 amino acids.